These 25 T cell receptor beta chains share one sample of origin, sequenced in a study of blood T cell repertoires in COVID-19. Some clones are missing from TCRdb's copy, which holds only in-frame ones; the method was immunoSEQ multiplex PCR. The table lists around 340,000 clones, 65% to 90% of them singletons. Sequencing was done on a sample of peripheral blood. The receptors derive from an older woman with COVID-19, enrolled during active disease.

The chain couples TRBV29-1 to TRBJ1-1; no reliable D call. CDR3 size: 13 residues. Germline values: CDR1 SQVTM, CDR2 ANQGSEA. V lost 6 bases to trimming and J lost 1 base, with 12 bases between them. The CDR3 sequence is CSVSVRENTEAFF. The CDR3 region has the DNA TGCAGCGTATCAGTGAGGGAGAACACTGAAGCTTTCTTT.

The genes are TRBV9 and TRBJ2-3, with 8 bases aligning to TRBD2. There are 16 residues in the CDR3. Looked up from germline, CDR1 is SGDLS and CDR2 is YYNGEE. V lost 0 bases to trimming and J lost 3 bases; unmatched junction nucleotides: 6. The CDR3 nucleotides are TGTGCCAGCAGCGTAGTTGCGGGGGGAATTACAGATACGCAGTATTTT. Translated: CASSVVAGGITDTQYF.

This sequence joins TRBV20-1 and TRBJ2-5; TRBD2 matches 11 bases. V trimming: 3 bases; J trimming: 7 bases; junction bases outside the gene matches: 13. This CDR3 is 16 amino acids long. Germline CDR1 reads DFQATT; CDR2 reads SNEGSKA (reference sequence). The CDR3 loop reads CSASGSSGGRVGTQYF. CDR3 DNA sequence: TGCAGTGCTAGTGGTTCTAGCGGGGGGAGAGTAGGGACCCAGTACTTC.

The gene calls are TRBV10-2 and TRBJ1-2, with 8 bases fitting TRBD1. Germline CDR1 is WSHSY and CDR2 is SAAADI. There are 13 residues in the CDR3. V lost 7 bases and J lost 6; bases outside the gene matches: 7. CDR3 in DNA: TGCGCCAGCACTGGACAGGGCAGCGATGGCTACACCTTC. Protein sequence: CASTGQGSDGYTF.

The chain is built from TRBV5-4 and TRBJ2-1, with D maybe TRBD2 (5 bases). With 10 bases removed from V and 4 bases from J, the gap between germline ends came to 18 bases. Per germline, CDR1 SGHNT and CDR2 YYREEE (reference sequence). The length of the CDR3 is 14 residues. The CDR3 DNA reads as TGTGCCCTGGCCCGGAGCTCGGGATACAATGAGCAGTTCTTC. This encodes CALARSSGYNEQFF.

This rearrangement joins TRBV29-1 to TRBJ2-5; 10 bases fit TRBD1. The CDR3 runs 12 residues. CDR1 SQVTM and CDR2 ANQGSEA come from the germline V gene. V lost 8 bases and J lost 4; bases outside the gene matches: 4. The chain's CDR3 is CSTGQGRETQYF. In nucleotides, the CDR3 is TGCAGCACGGGACAGGGGCGAGAGACCCAGTACTTC.

This chain uses TRBV6-5 with TRBJ2-7, with a possible D match to TRBD1 (6 bases). The CDR3 covers 11 residues. V lost 5 bases, J lost 7 bases, and 9 bases lay in between. Germline CDR1 MNHEY, CDR2 SVGAGI. The CDR3 sequence: CASSQGIEQYF. In nucleotides, the CDR3 is TGTGCCAGCAGTCAGGGGATTGAGCAGTACTTC.

This chain uses TRBV18 with TRBJ1-5; 7 positions agree with TRBD1. The germline gives CDR1 KGHSH, CDR2 LQKENI. The CDR3 has 13 amino acids. Trimming removed 6 bases from V and 4 bases from J; junction bases left unmatched: 3. The CDR3 is CASSMDRNQPQHF. CDR3 DNA: TGTGCCAGCTCTATGGACAGGAATCAGCCCCAGCATTTT.

This chain joins TRBV7-8 and TRBJ1-4; unclear D gene. CDR3 length: 15 amino acids. Trimming pared 5 bases from V and 9 bases from J, leaving 19 bases between. Germline V CDR1 and CDR2: SGHVS, FQNEAQ. The CDR3 DNA reads as TGTGCCAGCAGCGAAAACAAGTTCAACAGTAAAAAACTGTTTTTT. Protein product: CASSENKFNSKKLFF.

Only a few counts were recorded for this clone. J is TRBJ2-5 and V is TRBV6-5; possible D gene TRBD2, 6 bases. V shed 7 bases and J shed 1 base, with 16 bases lying between them. This CDR3 contains 15 residues. Looked up from germline, CDR1 is MNHEY and CDR2 is SVGAGI. The CDR3 loop reads CASKYTGTFQETQYF. Written as DNA, the CDR3 is TGTGCCAGCAAATACACCGGGACTTTCCAAGAGACCCAGTACTTC.

The chain is built from TRBV7-2 and TRBJ2-3; D may be TRBD1 (5 bases). Germline CDR1 SGHTA, CDR2 FQGNSA. The germline V and J ends were trimmed by 7 bases and 0 bases, with 11 bases remaining between them. The CDR3 runs 14 residues. The CDR3 is CASTAGYSTDTQYF. CDR3 DNA sequence: TGTGCCAGCACCGCAGGGTACAGCACAGATACGCAGTATTTT.

DNA for the CDR3: TGTGCCAGCTCACCCCGCTCACTAGCCTACGAGCAGTACTTC. Protein: CASSPRSLAYEQYF. The chain carries TRBV18 and TRBJ2-7; D is perhaps TRBD2 (5 bases). V shed 3 bases and J shed 2 bases, with 11 bases lying between them. This CDR3 spans 14 amino acids. Germline CDR1 KGHSH, CDR2 LQKENI.

The gene calls are TRBV6-4 and TRBJ1-1; possible D gene TRBD1, 5 bases. With 6 bases removed from V and 6 bases from J, the gap between germline ends came to 11 bases. The germline gives CDR1 MRHNA, CDR2 SNTAGT. The CDR3 consists of 12 residues. The CDR3 loop reads CASRIRAPEAFF. Here the CDR3 DNA reads TGTGCCAGCAGGATCAGGGCGCCTGAAGCTTTCTTT.

V is TRBV9 and J is TRBJ1-2, with D unresolved. The V gene's germline CDR1 is SGDLS and CDR2 YYNGEE. Trimming cost V 0 bases and J 0 bases, with 6 bases left between them. This CDR3 is built from 14 residues. For the CDR3, the DNA is TGTGCCAGCAGCGTAGAATTAGCTAACTATGGCTACACCTTC. Protein sequence: CASSVELANYGYTF.

This clone was seen a few times. V gene TRBV7-8 combines with J gene TRBJ2-1, with 10 bases matching TRBD2. The CDR3 consists of 16 residues. Per the germline V gene, CDR1 is SGHVS and CDR2 is FQNEAQ. V dropped 2 bases and J dropped 9; count of bases not matched to a gene: 10. The CDR3 DNA follows: TGTGCCAGCAGCTTACGAGCGGGGGGGACTTACGGTGAGCAGTTCTTC. The encoded protein is CASSLRAGGTYGEQFF.

The J gene is TRBJ2-1, the V gene TRBV19, with a weak D call TRBD1 (5 bases). Trimming removed 3 bases from V and 5 bases from J, with 8 bases in between. The CDR3 has 13 residues. The germline CDR1 and CDR2 sequences are LNHDA and SQIVND (reference sequence). The DNA of the CDR3 is TGTGCCAGTAGTATGGTGGACAACAATGAGCAGTTCTTC. This sequence encodes CASSMVDNNEQFF.

The chain joins TRBV6-5 to TRBJ1-4, with 7 bases aligning to TRBD1. The germline gives CDR1 MNHEY, CDR2 SVGAGI. The CDR3 loop spans 13 amino acids. J lost 11 bases, V lost 6 bases, and 9 bases had no gene match. In nucleotides, the CDR3 is TGTGCCAGCAGATTCAGGGGGAACGTGAAACTGTTTTTT. Amino acids: CASRFRGNVKLFF.

The table lists this clone with a few counts. The chain combines TRBV5-4 with TRBJ1-3; possibly TRBD1 for D (6 bases). Trimming shortened V by 3 bases and J by 0 bases, and 22 bases separated the two germline ends. Germline V gene data show CDR1 as SGHNT and CDR2 as YYREEE (reference sequence). This CDR3 region has 19 residues. The CDR3 region has the DNA TGTGCCAGCAGCTACCTAGGGGAGAACAGGGTCCACTCTGGAAACACCATATATTTT. Translation gives CASSYLGENRVHSGNTIYF.

This clone appeared many times. The chain recombines TRBV4-1 with TRBJ1-5, with D possibly TRBD1 on 6 matching bases. CDR1 and CDR2 (germline): MGHRA, YSYEKL. Trimming took off 0 bases at V and 2 bases at J, with 14 bases between the two ends. The CDR3 sequence is 17 residues long. The chain's CDR3 is CASSQESWDIRNQPQHF. DNA for the CDR3: TGCGCCAGCAGCCAAGAATCCTGGGACATACGCAATCAGCCCCAGCATTTT.

The chain carries TRBV10-3 and TRBJ2-1, with D tentatively TRBD2 (6 bases). The germline V gene encodes CDR1 ENHRY and CDR2 SYGVKD. V lost 3 bases to trimming and J lost 0 bases, with 15 bases between them. The CDR3 has 17 amino acids. The CDR3 loop reads CAISDIYGGSSYNEQFF. DNA of the CDR3: TGTGCCATCAGTGACATATACGGGGGTAGCTCCTACAATGAGCAGTTCTTC.

This clone has more than one count but fewer than ten. J is TRBJ2-5 and V is TRBV29-1, with D possibly being TRBD1 (6 bases). Germline lookup yields CDR1 SQVTM and CDR2 ANQGSEA. This CDR3 spans 12 amino acids. Trimming pared 4 bases from V and 5 bases from J, leaving 11 bases between. The CDR3 loop is CSVAQGSETQYF. CDR3 DNA: TGCAGCGTTGCACAGGGTTCCGAGACCCAGTACTTC. Full variable domain (outside the CDR3, taken from reference TRBV29-1 and TRBJ2-5): SAVISQKPSRDICQRGTSLTIQCQVDSQVTMMFWYRQQPGQSLTLIATANQGSEATYESGFVIDKFPISRPNLTFSTLTVSNMSPEDSSIYLCSVAQGSETQYFGPGTRLLVL.

The genes are TRBV5-1 and TRBJ2-2, with D uncertain. The CDR3 has 16 amino acids. The germline CDR1 and CDR2 sequences are SGHRS and YFSETQ. Trimming pared 0 bases from V and 4 bases from J, leaving 13 bases between. The CDR3 DNA reads TGCGCCAGCAGCTTGGCCGGATCCTGGGCCACCGGGGAGCTGTTTTTT. It is translated as CASSLAGSWATGELFF.

The chain links TRBV5-1 to TRBJ1-2; 11 bases map to TRBD1. With 0 bases clipped from V and 6 bases from J, the junction kept 1 base outside the gene matches. CDR3 length equals 14 residues. Germline values: CDR1 SGHRS, CDR2 YFSETQ. The CDR3 DNA follows: TGCGCCAGCAGCTTGGGGACAGGGGGCGATGGCTACACCTTC. It codes for CASSLGTGGDGYTF. Together with reference TRBV5-1 and TRBJ1-2, the CDR3 gives the full variable domain: KAGVTQTPRYLIKTRGQQVTLSCSPISGHRSVSWYQQTPGQGLQFLFEYFSETQRNKGNFPGRFSGRQFSNSRSEMNVSTLELGDSALYLCASSLGTGGDGYTFGSGTRLTVV.

A single count supports this clone. The chain is built from TRBV7-2 and TRBJ2-5; weak D call: TRBD2 (5 bases). Trimming took 5 bases from V and 4 from J, leaving 14 bases between them. Germline lookup yields CDR1 SGHTA and CDR2 FQGNSA. CDR3 size: 14 residues. The CDR3 here is CASSPRRALETQYF. CDR3 nucleotides: TGTGCCAGCAGCCCTAGGCGGGCGCTAGAGACCCAGTACTTC.

The chain is built from TRBV7-3 and TRBJ1-3, with D possibly matching TRBD1 (5 bases). Germline assignment: CDR1 SGHTA and CDR2 FQGTGA. This CDR3 comprises 16 residues. Trimming took 5 bases from V and 3 from J, leaving 17 bases between them. The CDR3 loop reads CASSRLSGRSGNTIYF. CDR3 coding DNA: TGTGCCAGCAGCCGCCTGTCAGGGCGGAGTGGAAACACCATATATTTT.